The present entry profiles one T cell receptor beta chain with its context. Authors' methods: From reference gene primer amplification, estimates of nucleated cell counts were derived. Profiling relied on immunoSEQ multiplex PCR, and the TCRdb table lists in-frame clones only, not all of them. For V, J and clone size, that table is used; D and trimming come from the DNA. Of 350,000 to 400,000 clones in the sample, 89% were seen once. This sample was included in a study of blood T cell repertoires in COVID-19. Study in general: T cells, B-cell-depleted T cells, or PBMCs supplied cDNA or gDNA.

Seattle cases were enrolled at active infection and followed longitudinally. This CDR3 comprises 19 residues. Germline loops: CDR1 KGHSH, CDR2 LQKENI. Trimming at V came to 5 bases and at J to 0 bases, leaving 19 bases not matched to a gene. The gene calls are TRBV18 and TRBJ2-7; 7 bases are a match to TRBD1. The sequenced sample consisted of peripheral blood. The clonotype comes from a woman under 40 with COVID-19, enrolled during active disease. CDR3 loop: CASSGSQPGQLMRSYEQYV. The CDR3 bases are TGTGCCAGCTCAGGATCGCAGCCGGGACAGCTTATGCGCTCCTACGAGCAGTACGTC.